Sequencing of this T cell receptor (beta chain) was carried out in a study of shared clonotypes between healthy human individuals. The length of the CDR3 is 14 residues. V was clipped by 4 bases and J by 9 bases, with 14 bases between them. Germline CDR1 reads SGHRS; CDR2 reads YFSETQ. Sequenced by immunoSEQ multiplex PCR; TCRdb stores in-frame clones only, minus some. The sample carries 850,000 to 1,200,000 clones, 75% recorded once. This clone showed up just a few times. Sequenced sample: memory CD4+ T cells sorted from blood. Subset given: CD45RA-negative fraction. The genes are TRBV5-1 and TRBJ1-6, with a possible D match to TRBD1 (5 bases). This sequence originates from a man between 18 and 35 years old in good health. The CDR3 loop is CASSQGEVGSPLHF. DNA of the CDR3: TGCGCCAGCAGCCAGGGCGAAGTAGGTTCACCCCTCCACTTT. The whole variable domain, filled in from reference TRBV5-1 and TRBJ1-6, reads KAGVTQTPRYLIKTRGQQVTLSCSPISGHRSVSWYQQTPGQGLQFLFEYFSETQRNKGNFPGRFSGRQFSNSRSEMNVSTLELGDSALYLCASSQGEVGSPLHFGNGTRLTVT.